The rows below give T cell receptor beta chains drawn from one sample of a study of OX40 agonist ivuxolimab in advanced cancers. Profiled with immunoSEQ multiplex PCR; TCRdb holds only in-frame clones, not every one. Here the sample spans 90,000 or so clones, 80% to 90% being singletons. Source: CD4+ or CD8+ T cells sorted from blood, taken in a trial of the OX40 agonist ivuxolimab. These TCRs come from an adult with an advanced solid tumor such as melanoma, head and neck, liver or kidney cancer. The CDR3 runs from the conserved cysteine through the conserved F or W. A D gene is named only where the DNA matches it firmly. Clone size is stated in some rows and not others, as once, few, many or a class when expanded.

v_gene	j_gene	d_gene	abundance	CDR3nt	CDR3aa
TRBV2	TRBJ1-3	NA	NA	TGTGCCAGTAAAGGGGAACGGCTTCTTGGTACCATATATTTT	CASKGERLLGTIYF
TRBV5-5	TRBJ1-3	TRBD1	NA	TGTGCCAGCAGCGCAGGGACAGGCGCTCGAATCTCTGGAAACACCATATATTTT	CASSAGTGARISGNTIYF
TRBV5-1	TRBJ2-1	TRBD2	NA	TGCGCCAGCAGCCATCGAGGACTAGCGGGGATGAATGAGCAGTTCTTC	CASSHRGLAGMNEQFF
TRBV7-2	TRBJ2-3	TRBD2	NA	TGTGCCAGCAGCTTAGAGCGGGGAGTTAAGGGGACGCAGTATTTT	CASSLERGVKGTQYF
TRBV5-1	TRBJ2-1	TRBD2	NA	TGCGCCAGCAGCCCACTAGCGGGAGTTCGGCATGAGCAGTTCTTC	CASSPLAGVRHEQFF
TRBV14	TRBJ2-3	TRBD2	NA	TGTGCCAGCAGCCAACCCCTACTAGCGGGAGGGAGCACAGATACGCAGTATTTT	CASSQPLLAGGSTDTQYF
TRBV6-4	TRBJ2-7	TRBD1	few	TGTGCCAGCACCTACCCTGAACGGACAGGGGATACCTACGAGCAGTACTTC	CASTYPERTGDTYEQYF
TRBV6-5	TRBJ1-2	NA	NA	TGTGCCAGCACTGGACAGACCTATGGCTACACCTTC	CASTGQTYGYTF
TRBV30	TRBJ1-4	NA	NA	TGTGCCTGGAGTTTGGGTACGGGTCGAAATGAAAAACTGTTTTTT	CAWSLGTGRNEKLFF
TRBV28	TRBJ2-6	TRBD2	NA	TGTGCCAGCAGTTTGACGGGACTAGCGGGATCTGGGGCCAACGTCCTGACTTTC	CASSLTGLAGSGANVLTF
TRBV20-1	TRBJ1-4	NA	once	TGCAGTGCTAAATATGAAAAACTGTTTTTT	CSAKYEKLFF
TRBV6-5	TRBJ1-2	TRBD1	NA	TGTGCCAGCAGTTTCGACAGGGGCTCGGGGGGCTACACCTTC	CASSFDRGSGGYTF
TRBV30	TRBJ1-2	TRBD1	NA	TGTGCCTGGACGGAAACAGGGGATGGCTACACCTTC	CAWTETGDGYTF
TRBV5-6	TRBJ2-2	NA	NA	TGTGCCAGCAGCTTACTACTGAACACCGGGGAGCTGTTTTTT	CASSLLLNTGELFF
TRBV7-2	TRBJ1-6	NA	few	TGTGCCAGCAGCTTCGGCAGCTATAATTCACCCCTCCACTTT	CASSFGSYNSPLHF
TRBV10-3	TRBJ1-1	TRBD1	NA	TGTGCCATCGGAACAGACAGGGGGCAGGACACTGAAGCTTTCTTT	CAIGTDRGQDTEAFF
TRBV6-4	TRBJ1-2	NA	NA	TGTGCCAGCAGACAGGAGACAGGAGCTAACCATGGCTACACCTTC	CASRQETGANHGYTF
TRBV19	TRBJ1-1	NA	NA	TGTGCCAGTAGTATAAAGCTGGGGGCCCTGAACACTGAAGCTTTCTTT	CASSIKLGALNTEAFF
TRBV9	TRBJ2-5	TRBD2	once	TGTGCCAGCAGCGTAGGGGCCCTAGCGGGAGCCGGGGAGACCCAGTACTTC	CASSVGALAGAGETQYF
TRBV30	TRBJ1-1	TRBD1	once	TGTGCCTGGGAACAGGGGGGTTCCCTTTACACTGAAGCTTTCTTT	CAWEQGGSLYTEAFF
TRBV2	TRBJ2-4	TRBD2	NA	TGTGCCAGCAGTGGACTAGCGGGAGATGGAGCCAAAAACATTCAGTACTTC	CASSGLAGDGAKNIQYF
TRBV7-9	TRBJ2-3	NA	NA	TGTGCCAGCAGCTTAGGAGCTAGCACAGATACGCAGTATTTT	CASSLGASTDTQYF
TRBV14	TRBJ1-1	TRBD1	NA	TGTGCCAGCAGCCTACGGACAGGGAACACTGAAGCTTTCTTT	CASSLRTGNTEAFF
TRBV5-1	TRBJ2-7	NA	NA	TGCGCCAGCAGCTTGGCAGGCGGAGCGGCGTACGAGCAGTACTTC	CASSLAGGAAYEQYF
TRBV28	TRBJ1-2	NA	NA	TGTGCCAGCAGTTACGAAAACCCTAACTATGGCTACACCTTC	CASSYENPNYGYTF
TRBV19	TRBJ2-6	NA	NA	TGTGCCAGTAGTATCAGGTCGGGGAGCGGGGCCAACGTCCTGACTTTC	CASSIRSGSGANVLTF
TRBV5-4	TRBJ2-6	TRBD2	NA	TGTGCCAGCAGCAGCCCGGGACTAGCGGGAGTTGGGGCCAACGTCCTGACTTTC	CASSSPGLAGVGANVLTF
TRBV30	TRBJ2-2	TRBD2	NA	TGTGCCTGGAACGGGGGGATCCACACCGGGGAGCTGTTTTTT	CAWNGGIHTGELFF
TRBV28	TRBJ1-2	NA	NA	TGTGCCAGCAGGCTTCCGGGATCCTCAGCCAGTGGCTACACCTTC	CASRLPGSSASGYTF
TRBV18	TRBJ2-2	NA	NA	TGTGCCAGCTCACCTCTAAGGGACGTGGGGGAGCTGTTTTTT	CASSPLRDVGELFF
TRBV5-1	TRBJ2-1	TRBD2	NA	TGCGCCAGCAGCTGGACTAGCGGGGGGAATGAGCAGTTCTTC	CASSWTSGGNEQFF
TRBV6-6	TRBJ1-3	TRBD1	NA	TGTGCCAGCAGGGGAAGGACAGGGGACGGAAACACCATATATTTT	CASRGRTGDGNTIYF
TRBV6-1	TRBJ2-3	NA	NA	TGTGCCAGCAGTGAATTACAGGCCGTCGACACGCAGTATTTT	CASSELQAVDTQYF
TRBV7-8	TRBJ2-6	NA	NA	TGTGCCAGCAGCCGCTCTGGGGCCAACGTCCTGACTTTC	CASSRSGANVLTF
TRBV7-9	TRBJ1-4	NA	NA	TGTGCCAGCAGCTCGGCCCGCCCCACGGAAAAACTGTTTTTT	CASSSARPTEKLFF
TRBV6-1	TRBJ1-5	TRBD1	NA	TGTGCCAGCAGTGGGGCAGGAGGGGGCGCCTTGAATCAGCCCCAGCATTTT	CASSGAGGGALNQPQHF
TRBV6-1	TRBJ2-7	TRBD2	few	TGTGCCACTTCACTAGCGTCTTCCTACGAGCAGTACTTC	CATSLASSYEQYF
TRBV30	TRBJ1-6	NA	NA	TGTGCCTCTGACAGGTTCAATAATTCACCCCTCCACTTT	CASDRFNNSPLHF
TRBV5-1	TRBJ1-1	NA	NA	TGCGCCAGCAGCTTGGGGGGGAACACTGAAGCTTTCTTT	CASSLGGNTEAFF
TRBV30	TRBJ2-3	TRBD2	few	TGTGCCTGGAGTAAAGCTAGCGGGGGCCGCACAGATACGCAGTATTTT	CAWSKASGGRTDTQYF
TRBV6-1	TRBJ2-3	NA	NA	TGTGCCAGCAGTGCGGATAGCGGTGTTGTCTCAGATACGCAGTATTTT	CASSADSGVVSDTQYF
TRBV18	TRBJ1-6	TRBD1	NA	TGTGCCAGCTCACCTCAAGGGACAGGCAATTCACCCCTCCACTTT	CASSPQGTGNSPLHF
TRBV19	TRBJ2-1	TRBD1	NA	TGTGCCACCTGGGACAGACAAAACTACAATGAGCAGTTCTTC	CATWDRQNYNEQFF
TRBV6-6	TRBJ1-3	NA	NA	TGTGCCAGCAGTTACCCACAGGAACCCTCTGGAAACACCATATATTTT	CASSYPQEPSGNTIYF
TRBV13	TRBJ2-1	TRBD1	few	TGTGCCAGCAGCTCCATCCAGACAGGGGGCATGGGGAATGAGCAGTTCTTC	CASSSIQTGGMGNEQFF
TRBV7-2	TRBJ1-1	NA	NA	TGTGCCAGCAGCCCTGGTGGGAGGAACACTGAAGCTTTCTTT	CASSPGGRNTEAFF
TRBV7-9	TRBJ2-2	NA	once	TGTGCCAGCAGCTTCGTATTACGGCTAACGAACACCGGGGAGCTGTTTTTT	CASSFVLRLTNTGELFF
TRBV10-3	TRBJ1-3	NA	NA	TGTGCCATCAGTGAGGTGGAGGGATACTCTGGAAACACCATATATTTT	CAISEVEGYSGNTIYF
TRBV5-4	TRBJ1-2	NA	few	TGTGCCAGCAGACCTGACCTAGACGGGTATGGCTACACCTTC	CASRPDLDGYGYTF
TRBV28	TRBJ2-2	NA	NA	TGTGCCAGCAGTTTGAGTCAGGGGAACACCGGGGAGCTGTTTTTT	CASSLSQGNTGELFF
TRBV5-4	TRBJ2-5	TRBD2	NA	TGTGCCAGCGGCCCCGGGGGGGTGGAGACCCAGTACTTC	CASGPGGVETQYF
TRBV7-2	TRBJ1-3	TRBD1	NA	TGTGCCAGCACCAGAGACAGGGGGTCTGGAAACACCATATATTTT	CASTRDRGSGNTIYF
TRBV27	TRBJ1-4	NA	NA	TGTGCCAGCAGGGATGGCGCAGGGTGGAAACTGTTTTTT	CASRDGAGWKLFF
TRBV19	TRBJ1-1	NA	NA	TGTGCCAGTACCCCATCGGGGGGGGGTGAAGCTTTCTTT	CASTPSGGGEAFF
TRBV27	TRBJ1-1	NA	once	TGTGCCAGCAGTTTACTGGCCCCGGTGGCTGAAGCTTTCTTT	CASSLLAPVAEAFF